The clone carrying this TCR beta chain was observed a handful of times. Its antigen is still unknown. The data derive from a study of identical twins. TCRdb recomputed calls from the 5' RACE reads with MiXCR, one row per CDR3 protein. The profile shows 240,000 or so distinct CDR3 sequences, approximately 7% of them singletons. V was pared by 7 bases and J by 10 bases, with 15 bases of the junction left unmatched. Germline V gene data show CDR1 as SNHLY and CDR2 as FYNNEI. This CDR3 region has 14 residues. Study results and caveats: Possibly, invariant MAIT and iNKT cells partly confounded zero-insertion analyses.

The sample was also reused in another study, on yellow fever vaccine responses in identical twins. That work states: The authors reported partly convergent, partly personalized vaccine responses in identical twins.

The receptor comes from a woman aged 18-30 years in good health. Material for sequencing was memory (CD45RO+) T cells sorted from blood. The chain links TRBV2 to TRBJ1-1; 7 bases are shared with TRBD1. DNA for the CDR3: TGTGCCAGCAAGCGGACAGGCACTGGGAATGTAGCTTTCTTT. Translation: CASKRTGTGNVAFF.